What follows are 20 T cell receptor beta chains derived from one specimen sequenced in a study of vaccination effects on CD4 cells after COVID-19. These receptors' antigens are unknown. Clones were sequenced by immunoSEQ multiplex PCR, and TCRdb holds only the in-frame ones, with some missing. The data show fewer than 25,000 clones, around 69% seen once. Antigen-specific CD4+ T cells expanded by the ViraFEST assay with viral peptide pools were then sequenced. Subsequent to roughly 10 days of culture, CD4+ T cells were isolated. By PCR, the person was confirmed to have had SARS-CoV-2 infection between March and December 2020. The source was CD4+ T cells from PBMCs cultured with SARS-CoV-2 spike peptides, collected before COVID-19 vaccination. All receptors come from a human donor who had a prior SARS-CoV-2 infection.

About this clone itself: The junction differs from germline at one of its ends, possibly a read error. The DNA of the CDR3 is TGTGCCAGCAGCTTAGGGGGGACTAGCGGTTCCTCCGAGCAGTACTTC. It translates to CASSLGGTSGSSEQYF. The chain is built from TRBV7-3 and TRBJ2-7, with 11 positions matching TRBD2. Germline V gene lookup returns CDR1 SGHTA and CDR2 FQGTGA. This CDR3 is built from 16 residues.

A few counts support this clone. This chain links TRBV7-9 with TRBJ1-1; 7 bases fit TRBD1. After removal of 2 bases from V and 3 bases from J, the junction contained 0 bases not matched to a gene. This CDR3 spans 13 amino acids. Germline values: CDR1 SEHNR, CDR2 FQNEAQ (reference sequence). CDR3 bases: TGTGCCAGCAGCTTAACAGGGGACACTGAAGCTTTCTTT. Translated: CASSLTGDTEAFF.

The chain combines TRBV28 with TRBJ1-6; D perhaps matches TRBD1 (5 bases). Germline-derived CDR1 and CDR2 are MDHEN and SYDVKM. This CDR3 is built from 12 residues. The ends were cut back, 6 bases at V and 8 bases at J, with 8 bases in the middle. Here the CDR3 DNA reads TGTGCCAGCAGCGGAGGGGATTCACCCCTCCACTTT. This codes for CASSGGDSPLHF.

This chain joins TRBV5-6 and TRBJ1-1; D uncertain. Germline lookup yields CDR1 SGHDT and CDR2 YYEEEE. The CDR3 covers 15 residues. The germline V and J ends were trimmed by 2 bases and 4 bases, with 15 bases remaining between them. The CDR3 bases are TGTGCCAGCAGCTTATTAACAGCGAGGCGCACTGAAGCTTTCTTT. Translating gives CASSLLTARRTEAFF.

V gene TRBV4-3 combines with J gene TRBJ2-3; D is possibly TRBD2 (6 bases). Germline loops: CDR1 LGHNA, CDR2 YSLEER. The CDR3 length is 15 residues. V was pared by 0 bases and J by 0 bases, with 7 bases between. The CDR3 sequence: CASSQEAGSTDTQYF. DNA for the CDR3: TGCGCCAGCAGCCAAGAGGCGGGGAGCACAGATACGCAGTATTTT.

Turning to this clone: Its ends do not fully match the called genes, so a read error is possible. This CDR3 reads CASRAARGPFPRF. CDR3 bases: TGTGCCAGCAGGGCGGCAAGGGGCCCCTTTCCCCGTTTT. This rearrangement joins TRBV2 to TRBJ1-6, with D perhaps matching TRBD1 (5 bases). The CDR3 runs 13 residues. CDR1 and CDR2 (germline): SNHLY, FYNNEI. Drawing the rest from reference TRBV2 and TRBJ1-6, the complete variable domain is EPEVTQTPSHQVTQMGQEVILRCVPISNHLYFYWYRQILGQKVEFLVSFYNNEISEKSEIFDDQFSVERPDGSNFTLKIRSTKLEDSAMYFCASRAARGPFPRFGNGTRLTVT.

The CDR3 here is CASSVAGLGDNSPLHF. The DNA for the CDR3 is TGCGCCAGCAGCGTAGCAGGGCTCGGAGATAATTCACCCCTCCACTTT. The V gene is TRBV5-1, the J gene TRBJ1-6; weak D call: TRBD1 (5 bases). Germline-derived CDR1 and CDR2 are SGHRS and YFSETQ. Deletions cut 4 bases from V and 5 bases from J, with 16 bases between. The CDR3 spans 16 residues.

This chain connects TRBV2 to TRBJ2-1; 12 bases map to TRBD2. The junction had 4 bases not matched to a gene; V was cut back by 6 bases and J by 1 base. Germline loops: CDR1 SNHLY, CDR2 FYNNEI. This CDR3 contains 16 residues. CDR3 DNA: TGTGCCAGCAGGGATACTAGCGGGAGGTCCTACAATGAGCAGTTCTTC. This encodes CASRDTSGRSYNEQFF. Using reference TRBV2 and TRBJ2-1 for the parts outside the CDR3, the full variable domain is EPEVTQTPSHQVTQMGQEVILRCVPISNHLYFYWYRQILGQKVEFLVSFYNNEISEKSEIFDDQFSVERPDGSNFTLKIRSTKLEDSAMYFCASRDTSGRSYNEQFFGPGTRLTVL.

This rearrangement joins TRBV7-2 to TRBJ1-5, with 7 bases that match TRBD1. Per germline, CDR1 SGHTA and CDR2 FQGNSA. The trim removed 0 bases at V and 5 bases at J, leaving 4 bases unmatched. The CDR3 spans 15 residues. CDR3 coding DNA: TGTGCCAGCAGCTTAGCGAGACAGGGACATCAGCCCCAGCATTTT. Amino acid sequence: CASSLARQGHQPQHF.

This chain links TRBV9 with TRBJ2-1; D gene unclear. V lost 4 bases and J lost 8, with 16 bases in between. The CDR3 extends over 14 amino acids. Germline CDR1 and CDR2: SGDLS and YYNGEE. CDR3 loop: CASSPTPSVDEQFF. The CDR3 coding sequence is TGTGCCAGCAGCCCTACCCCGTCCGTTGATGAGCAGTTCTTC. Looking up the rest from reference TRBV9 and TRBJ2-1 gives the full variable domain: DSGVTQTPKHLITATGQRVTLRCSPRSGDLSVYWYQQSLDQGLQFLIQYYNGEERAKGNILERFSAQQFPDLHSELNLSSLELGDSALYFCASSPTPSVDEQFFGPGTRLTVL.

The rearrangement joins TRBV20-1 to TRBJ1-6; tentative D call: TRBD1 (5 bases). Germline V lookup: CDR1 DFQATT, CDR2 SNEGSKA (reference sequence). This CDR3 is built from 13 residues. Trimming pared 3 bases from V and 8 bases from J, leaving 11 bases between. CDR3 sequence: CSASGGWDSPLHF. DNA of the CDR3: TGCAGTGCTAGTGGGGGGTGGGATTCACCCCTCCACTTT.

This chain links TRBV11-3 with TRBJ2-5; D call uncertain. Germline CDR1 reads SGHNT; CDR2 reads YENEEA. V lost 5 bases and J lost 5, with 12 bases in between. CDR3 length: 13 residues. CDR3 in DNA: TGTGCCAGCAGCCCACGGCTATGGGAGACCCAGTACTTC. Its translation is CASSPRLWETQYF.

The V call is TRBV4-2, the J call TRBJ2-3; D assignment may be TRBD1 or TRBD2 (5 bases each). CDR1 is LGHNA and CDR2 is YNFKEQ in the germline V gene. CDR3 length: 18 residues. Trimming took 3 bases from V and 2 from J, leaving 21 bases between them. The CDR3 protein is CASSQLMSGAGNTDTQYF. CDR3 nucleotides: TGTGCCAGCAGCCAGTTAATGTCCGGGGCCGGGAACACAGATACGCAGTATTTT.

V usage is TRBV4-1 and J usage is TRBJ2-2; 9 bases are a match to TRBD2. From germline, CDR1 is MGHRA and CDR2 YSYEKL. Germline trimming cut 3 bases from V and 2 bases from J; bases unmatched to any gene: 7. The CDR3 spans 17 residues. CDR3 DNA: TGCGCCAGCAGCCAGGCCCGCGGGGGGGTTAACACCGGGGAGCTGTTTTTT. It specifies CASSQARGGVNTGELFF.

The chain is built from TRBV6-4 and TRBJ1-5; no definite D call. Trimming took 3 bases from V and 3 from J, leaving 6 bases between them. Germline lookup yields CDR1 MRHNA and CDR2 SNTAGT. The CDR3 has 13 amino acids. CDR3 region: CASSEQINQPQHF. CDR3 DNA: TGTGCCAGCAGTGAACAGATCAATCAGCCCCAGCATTTT.

This chain joins TRBV4-1 and TRBJ2-1; weak D call: TRBD1 (6 bases). V lost 2 bases and J 6 bases, leaving 17 bases between the germline ends. The CDR3 is 16 amino acids. Germline V gene sequence: CDR1 MGHRA, CDR2 YSYEKL. CDR3 amino acids: CASSQRNRDNLNEQFF. CDR3 DNA: TGCGCCAGCAGCCAAAGAAACCGGGACAACCTCAATGAGCAGTTCTTC.

The gene calls are TRBV5-1 and TRBJ2-7; D unclear. This CDR3 has 15 residues. Germline CDR1 and CDR2: SGHRS and YFSETQ. V was shortened by 4 bases and J by 0 bases, with 14 bases between the two germline ends. The CDR3 DNA reads as TGCGCCAGCAGCCCGACATCAGCATCCTCCTACGAGCAGTACTTC. Protein product: CASSPTSASSYEQYF. Full variable domain (missing parts from reference TRBV5-1 and TRBJ2-7): KAGVTQTPRYLIKTRGQQVTLSCSPISGHRSVSWYQQTPGQGLQFLFEYFSETQRNKGNFPGRFSGRQFSNSRSEMNVSTLELGDSALYLCASSPTSASSYEQYFGPGTRLTVT.

The genes are TRBV9 and TRBJ1-2, with D possibly being TRBD1 (5 bases). The germline V and J ends were trimmed by 0 bases and 7 bases, with 16 bases remaining between them. The CDR3 is made up of 15 amino acids. Per germline, CDR1 SGDLS and CDR2 YYNGEE. In DNA, the CDR3 is TGTGCCAGCAGCGTAGGGGGCAGAAGGGTTTCTGGCTACACCTTC. Its translation: CASSVGGRRVSGYTF.

Written as DNA, the CDR3 is TGTGCCAGCAGCCAGTTACAGACTAGCGGGGTGGTAGAGACCCAGTACTTC. It encodes CASSQLQTSGVVETQYF. The chain couples TRBV4-2 to TRBJ2-5, with TRBD2 matching 11 bases. The CDR3 runs to 17 residues. The trim removed 3 bases at V and 4 bases at J, leaving 10 bases unmatched. Germline V gene sequence: CDR1 LGHNA, CDR2 YNFKEQ.

The chain uses TRBV6-5 and TRBJ2-7, with 10 bases that match TRBD1. Germline V gene data show CDR1 as MNHEY and CDR2 as SVGAGI. The CDR3 runs 14 residues. With 6 bases clipped from V and 4 bases from J, the junction kept 6 bases outside the gene matches. The CDR3, as DNA: TGTGCCAGCAGAAGGACAGGGGGTAATTACGAGCAGTACTTC. It translates to CASRRTGGNYEQYF.